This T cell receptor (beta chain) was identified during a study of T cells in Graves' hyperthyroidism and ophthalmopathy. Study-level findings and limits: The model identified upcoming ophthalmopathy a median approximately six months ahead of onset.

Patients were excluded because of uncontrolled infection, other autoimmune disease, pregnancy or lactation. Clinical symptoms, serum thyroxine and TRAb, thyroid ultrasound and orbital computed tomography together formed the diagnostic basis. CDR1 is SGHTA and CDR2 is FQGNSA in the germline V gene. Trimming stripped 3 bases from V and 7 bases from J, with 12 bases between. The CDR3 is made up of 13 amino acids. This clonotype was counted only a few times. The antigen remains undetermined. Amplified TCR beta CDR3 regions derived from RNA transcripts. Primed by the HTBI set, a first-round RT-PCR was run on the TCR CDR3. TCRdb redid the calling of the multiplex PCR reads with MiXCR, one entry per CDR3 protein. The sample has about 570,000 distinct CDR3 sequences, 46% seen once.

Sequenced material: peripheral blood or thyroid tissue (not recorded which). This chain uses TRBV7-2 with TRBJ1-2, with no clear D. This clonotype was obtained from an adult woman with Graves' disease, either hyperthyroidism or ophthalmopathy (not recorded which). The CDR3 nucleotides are TGTGCCAGCAGCTTCTTTTCCGATTCTGGCTACACCTTC. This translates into CASSFFSDSGYTF.